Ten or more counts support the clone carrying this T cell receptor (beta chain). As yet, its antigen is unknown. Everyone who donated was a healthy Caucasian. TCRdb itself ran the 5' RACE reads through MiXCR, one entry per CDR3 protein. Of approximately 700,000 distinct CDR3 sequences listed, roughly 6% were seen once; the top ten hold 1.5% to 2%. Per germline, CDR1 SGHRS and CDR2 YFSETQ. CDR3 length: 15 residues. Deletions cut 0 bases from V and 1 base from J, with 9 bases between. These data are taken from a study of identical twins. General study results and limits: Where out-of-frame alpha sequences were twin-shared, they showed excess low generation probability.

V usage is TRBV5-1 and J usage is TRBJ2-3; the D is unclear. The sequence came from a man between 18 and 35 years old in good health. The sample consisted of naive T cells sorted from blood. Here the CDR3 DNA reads TGCGCCAGCAGCTTGGAACGCGGAGGCACAGATACGCAGTATTTT. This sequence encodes CASSLERGGTDTQYF.